The present entry profiles one T cell receptor (beta chain) with its context. The data are from a study of OX40 agonist ivuxolimab in advanced cancers. Profiling relied on immunoSEQ multiplex PCR, and the TCRdb table lists in-frame clones only, not all of them. In the table there are some 54,000 clones, more than 75% of which are singletons. This CDR3 spans 13 amino acids. Germline CDR1 is SGDLS and CDR2 is YYNGEE. V was pared by 4 bases and J by 4 bases, with 11 bases between. The material sequenced was CD4+ or CD8+ T cells sorted from blood, taken in a trial of the OX40 agonist ivuxolimab. J is TRBJ1-2 and V is TRBV9, with D possibly matching TRBD1 (5 bases). This TCR derives from an adult with an advanced solid tumor such as melanoma, head and neck, liver or kidney cancer. The CDR3: CASSRDHGYGYTF. Written as DNA, the CDR3 is TGTGCCAGCAGCCGGGACCATGGCTATGGCTACACCTTC.